This T cell receptor (beta chain) was identified during a study of blood T cell repertoires in COVID-19 (dated by TCRdb to 2018 to 2021). About the study as a whole: The collaborator samples originated in the United States, Italy and Spain and spanned the acute and convalescent phases of COVID-19. The repertoires were released in a freely available public database meant as a resource for research on the immune response to SARS-CoV-2. Deeply sampled blood TCRbeta repertoires from subjects exposed to, actively infected with, or recovered from COVID-19 were included in the dataset. Sample metadata almost always included a de-identified subject ID, COVID-19 status, age in years and sex. Where available, HLA class I and class II types were taken from metadata supplied by the sample provider and were not determined by assay-based typing. Samples came from the ongoing ImmuneRACE study (first 160 participants) plus 1,254 subjects from 6 global collaborators. The prospective study material was composed of cDNA or gDNA derived from T cells, B-cell-depleted T cells, or PBMCs. The paper as a whole reports these results and caveats: Clinical and demographic metadata were provided uncurated, with the amount varying by source and participant.

A remark on this clone: Its antigen is still unknown. The input lacks base qualities; no much larger clone sits a single base away.

For CDR1 and CDR2, the germline V gene lists SGHDT and YYEEEE. V loses 1 base of germline sequence and J loses 6 bases, and the interval between the two ends is 12 bases. The CDR3, cysteine through phenylalanine, is 14 amino acids long. CDR3 DNA only is kept here, 42 bases in frame from base 1. The immunoSEQ Assay, a bias-controlled multiplex PCR, was used to amplify TCRbeta CDR3 regions from genomic DNA. Per the original workflow: The number of nucleated cells in each sample was estimated from the amplification of reference gene primers within the assay. To quantify the absolute abundance of each unique TCRbeta CDR3 rearrangement, sequence reads were collapsed and filtered. For each sample, productive Simpson clonality was calculated as the square root of Simpson's diversity index across productive rearrangements. TCRdb mirrors the immuneACCESS table, restricted to in-frame sequences. Some clones are absent from its copies; in checked studies, under half trace to an unresolved V gene, and the reason for the others is unknown. For V, J and clone size, that table is used; D and trimming come from the DNA. This sample has 150,000 to 200,000 clones in its table, and about four fifths of those were observed once. Around 19% of the sample is in the top ten clones.

Samples from volunteer blood donors who had recovered from COVID-19 were contributed by a second Seattle source. Whole blood was collected in K2EDTA tubes by collaborating institutions according to the institutions' own protocols. Collaborator samples were shipped for TCRbeta analysis as frozen whole blood, isolated PBMCs, or DNA extracted from either sample type. The receptor's source is an older woman who had recovered from COVID-19. The sequence joins TRBV5-6 to TRBJ2-3; the D gene is perhaps TRBD1, from 6 matching bases. The sample consisted of peripheral blood. DNA sequence: TGTGCCAGCAGCTTGCCCCTGAGGGGGGATACGCAGTATTTT. Its product reads: CASSLPLRGDTQYF.